The entry below gives a single T cell receptor beta chain sequence along with its context. Its antigen is as yet unknown. These data belong to a study of shared clonotypes between healthy human individuals. Notes on the study in general: In this cohort, only blood was sampled, and tissue repertoires likely differ.

Healthy adults negative for HIV, lacking recent acute infections or vaccinations, served as donors. CDR3 length: 11 residues. The germline gives CDR1 SNHLY, CDR2 FYNNEI. Trimming pared 5 bases from V and 6 bases from J, leaving 4 bases between. In the original workflow: ImmunoSEQ output held junction-only sequences without quality scores, so filtering differed. Assay used: immunoSEQ multiplex PCR; TCRdb lists only in-frame clones, some missing. V and J calls plus clone size are reproduced from that table; the DNA served to infer D and trimming. The data contain 530,000 or so clones, about 79% of them singletons.

This TCR derives from a woman aged 40 to 50 in good health. Some clones in this sample may be carry-over from other donors' samples. The gene calls are TRBV2 and TRBJ2-2; D is unclear. Source material: PBMCs. CDR3 nucleotides: TGTGCCAGCAGTAGCGCCGGGGAGCTGTTTTTT. Its translation: CASSSAGELFF.